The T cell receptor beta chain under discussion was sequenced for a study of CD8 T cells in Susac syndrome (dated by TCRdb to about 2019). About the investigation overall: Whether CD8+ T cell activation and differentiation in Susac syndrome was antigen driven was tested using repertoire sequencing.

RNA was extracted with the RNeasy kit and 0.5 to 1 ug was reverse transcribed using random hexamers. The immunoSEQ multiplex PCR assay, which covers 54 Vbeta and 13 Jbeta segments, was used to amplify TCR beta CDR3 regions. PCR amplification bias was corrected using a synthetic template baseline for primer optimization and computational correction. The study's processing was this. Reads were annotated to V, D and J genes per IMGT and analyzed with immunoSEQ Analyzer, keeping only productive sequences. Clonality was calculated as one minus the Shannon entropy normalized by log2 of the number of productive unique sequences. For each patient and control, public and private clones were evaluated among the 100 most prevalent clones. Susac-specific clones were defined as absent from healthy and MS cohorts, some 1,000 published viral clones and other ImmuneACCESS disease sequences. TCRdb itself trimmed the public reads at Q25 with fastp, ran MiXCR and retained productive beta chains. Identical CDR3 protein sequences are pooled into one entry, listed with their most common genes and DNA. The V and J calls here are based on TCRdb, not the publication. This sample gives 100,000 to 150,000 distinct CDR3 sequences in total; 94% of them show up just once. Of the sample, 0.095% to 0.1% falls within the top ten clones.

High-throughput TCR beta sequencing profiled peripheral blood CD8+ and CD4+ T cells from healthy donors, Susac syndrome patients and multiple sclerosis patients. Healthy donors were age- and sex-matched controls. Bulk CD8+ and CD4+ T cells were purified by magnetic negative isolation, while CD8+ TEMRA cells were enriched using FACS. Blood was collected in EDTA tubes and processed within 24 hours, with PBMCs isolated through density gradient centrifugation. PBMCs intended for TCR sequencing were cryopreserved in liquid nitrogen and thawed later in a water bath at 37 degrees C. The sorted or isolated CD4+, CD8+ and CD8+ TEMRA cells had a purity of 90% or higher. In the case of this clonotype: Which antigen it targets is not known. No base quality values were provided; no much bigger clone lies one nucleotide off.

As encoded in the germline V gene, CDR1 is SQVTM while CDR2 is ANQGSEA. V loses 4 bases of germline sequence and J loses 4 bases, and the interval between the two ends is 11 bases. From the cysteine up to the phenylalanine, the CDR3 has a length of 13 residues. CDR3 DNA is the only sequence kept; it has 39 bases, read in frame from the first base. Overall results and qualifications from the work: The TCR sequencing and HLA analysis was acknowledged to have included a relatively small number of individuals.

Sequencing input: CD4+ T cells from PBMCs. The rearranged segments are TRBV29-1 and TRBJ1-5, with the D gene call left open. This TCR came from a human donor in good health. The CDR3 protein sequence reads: CSVALGLNQPQHF. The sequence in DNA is TGCAGCGTTGCCCTCGGACTGAATCAGCCCCAGCATTTT.